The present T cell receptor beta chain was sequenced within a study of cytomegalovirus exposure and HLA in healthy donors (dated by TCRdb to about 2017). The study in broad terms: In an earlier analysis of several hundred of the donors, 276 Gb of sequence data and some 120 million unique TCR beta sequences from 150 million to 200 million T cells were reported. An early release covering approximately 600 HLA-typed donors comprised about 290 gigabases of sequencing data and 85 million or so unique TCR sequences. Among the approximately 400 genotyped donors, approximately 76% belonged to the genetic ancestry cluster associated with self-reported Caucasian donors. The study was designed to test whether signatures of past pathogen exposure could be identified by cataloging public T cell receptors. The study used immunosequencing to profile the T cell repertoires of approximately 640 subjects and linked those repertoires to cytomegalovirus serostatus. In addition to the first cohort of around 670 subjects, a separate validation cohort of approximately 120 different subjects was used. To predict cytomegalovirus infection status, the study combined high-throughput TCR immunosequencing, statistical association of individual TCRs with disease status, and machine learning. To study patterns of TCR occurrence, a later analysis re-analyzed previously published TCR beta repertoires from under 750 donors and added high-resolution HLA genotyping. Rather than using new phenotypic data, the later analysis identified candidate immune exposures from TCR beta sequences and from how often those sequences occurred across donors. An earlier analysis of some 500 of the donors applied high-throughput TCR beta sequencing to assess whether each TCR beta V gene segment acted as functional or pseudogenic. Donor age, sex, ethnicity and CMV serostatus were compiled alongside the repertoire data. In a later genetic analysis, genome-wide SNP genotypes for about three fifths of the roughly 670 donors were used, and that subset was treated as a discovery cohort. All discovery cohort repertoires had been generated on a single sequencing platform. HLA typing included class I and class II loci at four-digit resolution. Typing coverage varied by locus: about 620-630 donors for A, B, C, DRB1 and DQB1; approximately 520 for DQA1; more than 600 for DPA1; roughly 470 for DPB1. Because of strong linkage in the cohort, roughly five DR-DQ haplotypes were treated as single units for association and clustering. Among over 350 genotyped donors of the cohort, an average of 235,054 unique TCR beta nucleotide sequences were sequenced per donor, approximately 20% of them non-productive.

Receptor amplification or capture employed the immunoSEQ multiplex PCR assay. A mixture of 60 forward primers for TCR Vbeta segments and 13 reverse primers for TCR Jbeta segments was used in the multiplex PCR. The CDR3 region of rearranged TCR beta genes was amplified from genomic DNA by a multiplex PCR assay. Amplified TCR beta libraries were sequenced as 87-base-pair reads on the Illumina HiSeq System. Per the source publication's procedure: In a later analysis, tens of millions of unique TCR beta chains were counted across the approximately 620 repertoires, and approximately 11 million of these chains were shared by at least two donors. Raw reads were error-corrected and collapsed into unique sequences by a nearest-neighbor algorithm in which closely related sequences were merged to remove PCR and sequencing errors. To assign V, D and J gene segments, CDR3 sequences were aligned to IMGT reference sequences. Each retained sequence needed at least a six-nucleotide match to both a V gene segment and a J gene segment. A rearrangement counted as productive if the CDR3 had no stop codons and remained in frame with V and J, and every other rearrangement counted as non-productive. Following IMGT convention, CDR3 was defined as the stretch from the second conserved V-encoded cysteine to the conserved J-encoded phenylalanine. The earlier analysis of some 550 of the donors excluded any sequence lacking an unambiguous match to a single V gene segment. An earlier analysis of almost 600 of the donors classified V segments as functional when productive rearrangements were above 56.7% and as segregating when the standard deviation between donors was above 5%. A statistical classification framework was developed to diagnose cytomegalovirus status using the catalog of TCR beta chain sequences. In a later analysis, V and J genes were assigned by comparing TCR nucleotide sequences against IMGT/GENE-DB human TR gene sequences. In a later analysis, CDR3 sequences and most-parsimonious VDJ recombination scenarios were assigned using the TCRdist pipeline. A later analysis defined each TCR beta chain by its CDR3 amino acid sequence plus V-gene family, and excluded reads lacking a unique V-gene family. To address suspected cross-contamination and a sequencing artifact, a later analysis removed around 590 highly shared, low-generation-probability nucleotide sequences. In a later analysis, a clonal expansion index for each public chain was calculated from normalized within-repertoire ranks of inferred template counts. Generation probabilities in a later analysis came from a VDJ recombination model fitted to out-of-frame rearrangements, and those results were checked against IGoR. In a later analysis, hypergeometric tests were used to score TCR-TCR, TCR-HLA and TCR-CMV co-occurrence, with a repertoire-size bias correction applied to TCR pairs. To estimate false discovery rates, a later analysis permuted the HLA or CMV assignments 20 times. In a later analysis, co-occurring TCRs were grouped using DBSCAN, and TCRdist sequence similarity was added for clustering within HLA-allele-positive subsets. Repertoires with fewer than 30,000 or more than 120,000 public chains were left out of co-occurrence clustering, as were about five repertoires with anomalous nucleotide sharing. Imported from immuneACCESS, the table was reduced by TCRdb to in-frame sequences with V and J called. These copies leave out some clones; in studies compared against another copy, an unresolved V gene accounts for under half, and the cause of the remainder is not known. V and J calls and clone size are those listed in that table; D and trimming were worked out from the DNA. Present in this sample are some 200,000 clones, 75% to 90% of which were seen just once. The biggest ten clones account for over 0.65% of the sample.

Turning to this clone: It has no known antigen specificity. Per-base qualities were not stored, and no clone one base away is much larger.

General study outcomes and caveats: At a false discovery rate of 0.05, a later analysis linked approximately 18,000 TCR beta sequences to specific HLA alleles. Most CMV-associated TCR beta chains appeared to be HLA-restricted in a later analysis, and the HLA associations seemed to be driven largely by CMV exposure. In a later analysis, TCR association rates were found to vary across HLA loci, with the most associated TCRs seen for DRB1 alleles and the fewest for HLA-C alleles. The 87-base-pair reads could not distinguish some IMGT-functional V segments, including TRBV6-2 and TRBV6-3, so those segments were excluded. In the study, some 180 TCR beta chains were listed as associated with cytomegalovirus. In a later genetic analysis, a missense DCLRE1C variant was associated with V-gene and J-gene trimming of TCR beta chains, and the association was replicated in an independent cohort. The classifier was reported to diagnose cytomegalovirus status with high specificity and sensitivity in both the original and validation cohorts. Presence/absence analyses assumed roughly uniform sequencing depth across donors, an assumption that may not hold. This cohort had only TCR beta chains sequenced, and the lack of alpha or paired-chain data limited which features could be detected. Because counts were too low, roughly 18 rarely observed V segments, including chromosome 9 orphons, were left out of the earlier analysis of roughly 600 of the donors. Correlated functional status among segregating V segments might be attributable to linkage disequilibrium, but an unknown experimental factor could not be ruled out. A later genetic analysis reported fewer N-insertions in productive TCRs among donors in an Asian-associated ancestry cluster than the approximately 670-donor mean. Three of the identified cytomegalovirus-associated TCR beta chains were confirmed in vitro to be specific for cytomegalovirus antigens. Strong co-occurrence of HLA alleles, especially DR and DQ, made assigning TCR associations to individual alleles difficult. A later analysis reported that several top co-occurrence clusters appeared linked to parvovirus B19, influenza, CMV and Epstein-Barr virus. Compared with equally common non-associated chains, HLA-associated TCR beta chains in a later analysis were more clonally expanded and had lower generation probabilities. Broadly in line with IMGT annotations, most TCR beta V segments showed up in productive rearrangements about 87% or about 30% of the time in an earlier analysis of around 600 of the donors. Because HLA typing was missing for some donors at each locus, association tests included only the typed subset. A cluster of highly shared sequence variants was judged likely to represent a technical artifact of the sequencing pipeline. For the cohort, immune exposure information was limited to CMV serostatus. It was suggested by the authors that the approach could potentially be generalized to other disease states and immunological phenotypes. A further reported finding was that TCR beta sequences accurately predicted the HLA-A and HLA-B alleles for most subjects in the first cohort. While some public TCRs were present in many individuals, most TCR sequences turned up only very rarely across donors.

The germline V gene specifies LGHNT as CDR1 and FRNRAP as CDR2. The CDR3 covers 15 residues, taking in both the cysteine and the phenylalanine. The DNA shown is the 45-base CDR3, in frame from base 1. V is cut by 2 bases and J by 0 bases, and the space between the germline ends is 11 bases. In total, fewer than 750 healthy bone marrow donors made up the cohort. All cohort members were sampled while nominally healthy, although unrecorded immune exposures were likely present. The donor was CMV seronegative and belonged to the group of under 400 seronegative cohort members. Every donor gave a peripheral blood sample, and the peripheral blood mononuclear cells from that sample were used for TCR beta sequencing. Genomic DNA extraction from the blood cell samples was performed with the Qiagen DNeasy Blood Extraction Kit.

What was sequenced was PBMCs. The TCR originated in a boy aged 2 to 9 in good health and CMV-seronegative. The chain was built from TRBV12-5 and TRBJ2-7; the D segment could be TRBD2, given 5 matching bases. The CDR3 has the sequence CASGLILGGSYEQYF. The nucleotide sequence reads TGTGCTAGTGGTTTGATCCTTGGAGGCTCCTACGAGCAGTACTTC.